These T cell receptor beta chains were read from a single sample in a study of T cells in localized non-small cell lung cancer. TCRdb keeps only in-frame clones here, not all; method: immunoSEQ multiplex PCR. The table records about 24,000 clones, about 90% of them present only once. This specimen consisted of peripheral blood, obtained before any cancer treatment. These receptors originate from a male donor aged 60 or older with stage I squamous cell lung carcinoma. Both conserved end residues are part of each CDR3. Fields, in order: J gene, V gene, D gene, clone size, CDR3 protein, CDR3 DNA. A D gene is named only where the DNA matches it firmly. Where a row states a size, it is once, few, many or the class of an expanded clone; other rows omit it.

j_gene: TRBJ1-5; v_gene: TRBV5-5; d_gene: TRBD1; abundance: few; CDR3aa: CASRLGDRVSQPQHF; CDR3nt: TGTGCCAGCAGGCTCGGGGACAGGGTAAGTCAGCCCCAGCATTTT
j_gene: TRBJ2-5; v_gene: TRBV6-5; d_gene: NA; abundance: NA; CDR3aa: CASTSLAFIETQYF; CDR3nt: TGTGCCAGCACCTCGCTAGCTTTTATAGAGACCCAGTACTTC
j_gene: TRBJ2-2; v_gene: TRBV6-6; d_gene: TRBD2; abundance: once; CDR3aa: CASSYLGEGHGGELFF; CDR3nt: TGTGCCAGCAGTTACTTAGGGGAGGGCCATGGCGGGGAGCTGTTTTTT
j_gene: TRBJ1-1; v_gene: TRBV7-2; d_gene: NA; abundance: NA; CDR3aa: CASSSPPGTLVAW; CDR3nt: TGTGCCAGCAGCTCCCCCCCCGGGACCCTGGTTGCTTGG
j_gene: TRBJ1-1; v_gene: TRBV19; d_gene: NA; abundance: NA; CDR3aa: CASSKNGNTEAFF; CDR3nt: TGTGCCAGTAGTAAGAATGGAAACACTGAAGCTTTCTTT
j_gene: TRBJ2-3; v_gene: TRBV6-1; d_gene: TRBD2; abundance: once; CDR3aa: CASIPLAGTDTQYF; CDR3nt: TGTGCCAGCATCCCGCTAGCGGGGACAGATACGCAGTATTTT
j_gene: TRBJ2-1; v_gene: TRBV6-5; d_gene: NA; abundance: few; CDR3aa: CASSYSLGLPNEQFF; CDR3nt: TGTGCCAGCAGTTACTCGTTAGGGCTCCCCAATGAGCAGTTCTTC
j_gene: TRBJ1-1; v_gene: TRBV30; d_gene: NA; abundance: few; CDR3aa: CAWSALRTGTEAFF; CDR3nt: TGTGCCTGGAGTGCATTAAGGACGGGCACTGAAGCTTTCTTT
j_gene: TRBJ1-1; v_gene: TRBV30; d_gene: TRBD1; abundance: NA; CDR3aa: CAWNSGGGEEAFF; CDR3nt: TGTGCCTGGAATTCAGGGGGTGGGGAGGAAGCTTTCTTT
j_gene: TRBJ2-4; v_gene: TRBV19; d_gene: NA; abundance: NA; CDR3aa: CASSIMGGRLAKNIQYF; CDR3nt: TGTGCCAGTAGTATAATGGGGGGTAGACTAGCCAAAAACATTCAGTACTTC
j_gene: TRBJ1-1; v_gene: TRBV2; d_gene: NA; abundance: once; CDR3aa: CASASQGPGTEAFF; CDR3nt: TGTGCCAGCGCCTCCCAAGGCCCCGGCACTGAAGCTTTCTTT
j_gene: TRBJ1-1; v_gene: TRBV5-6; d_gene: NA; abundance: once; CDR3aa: CASSQPNRVQFAEAFF; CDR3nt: TGTGCCAGCAGCCAACCTAACAGGGTACAGTTCGCTGAAGCTTTCTTT
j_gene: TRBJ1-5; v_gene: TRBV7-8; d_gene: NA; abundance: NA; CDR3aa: CASSPLGGDQPQHF; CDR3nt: TGTGCCAGCAGCCCCCTGGGGGGGGATCAGCCCCAGCATTTT
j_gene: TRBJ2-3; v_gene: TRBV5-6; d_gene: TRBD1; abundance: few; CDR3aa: CASSFAGTGGIDTQYF; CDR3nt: TGTGCCAGCAGCTTCGCCGGGACAGGGGGGATAGATACGCAGTATTTT
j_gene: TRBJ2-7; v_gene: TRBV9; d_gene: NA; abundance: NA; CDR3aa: CASSARDGTYEQYF; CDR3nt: TGTGCCAGCAGCGCCCGGGACGGCACCTACGAGCAGTACTTC
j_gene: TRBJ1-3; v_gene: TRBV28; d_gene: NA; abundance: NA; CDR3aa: CASSLEHPGNTIYF; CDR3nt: TGTGCCAGCAGTTTAGAACATCCTGGAAACACCATATATTTT
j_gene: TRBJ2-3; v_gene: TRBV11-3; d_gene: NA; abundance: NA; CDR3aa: CASSLIGTVTQYF; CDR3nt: TGTGCCAGCAGCTTAATCGGTACGGTTACGCAGTATTTT
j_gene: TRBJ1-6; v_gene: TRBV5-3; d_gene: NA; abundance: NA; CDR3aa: CARSLSVVRVRSPLHF; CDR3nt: TGTGCCAGAAGCTTGAGTGTGGTGAGGGTAAGATCACCCCTCCACTTT
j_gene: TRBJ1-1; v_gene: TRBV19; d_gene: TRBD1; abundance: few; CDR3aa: CASTLGQGAYTEAFF; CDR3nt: TGTGCCAGTACCCTGGGACAGGGGGCTTACACTGAAGCTTTCTTT
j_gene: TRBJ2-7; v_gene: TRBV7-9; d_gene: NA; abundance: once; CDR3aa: CASSRSPGTYEQYF; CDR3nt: TGTGCCAGCAGCCGCTCCCCGGGGACCTACGAGCAGTACTTC
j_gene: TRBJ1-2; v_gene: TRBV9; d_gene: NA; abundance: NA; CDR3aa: CASSPAAVQNYGYTF; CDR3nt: TGTGCCAGCAGCCCCGCCGCAGTACAGAACTATGGCTACACCTTC
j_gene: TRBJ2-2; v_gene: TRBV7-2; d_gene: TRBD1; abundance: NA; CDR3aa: CASSRPGQVMPGELFF; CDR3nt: TGTGCCAGCAGTCGACCGGGACAGGTGATGCCCGGGGAGCTGTTTTTT
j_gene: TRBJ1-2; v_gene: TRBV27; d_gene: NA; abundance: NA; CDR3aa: CATILFLGTGGYTF; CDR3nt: TGTGCCACCATCCTATTTTTGGGGACGGGTGGCTACACCTTC
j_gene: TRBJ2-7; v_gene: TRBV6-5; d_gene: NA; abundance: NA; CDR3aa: CASGEPAYEQYF; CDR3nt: TGTGCCAGCGGGGAGCCCGCCTACGAGCAGTACTTC